This TCR beta chain was identified in a study of blood T cells in healthy people across ages. Study-wide results and caveats: When set beside aged donors, long-lived donors presented more naive CD4+ cells and higher diversity. Without sorted subsets, naive and antigen-experienced compartments could not be conclusively compared.

As for this clonotype: Its antigen is undetermined.

In terms of origin and age, donors were healthy Caucasian individuals from Russia aged about 6 to 90. A second about 7 to 11 cycle PCR used barcoded and J-beta primers. MiXCR, applied by TCRdb to the 5' RACE reads, yields one record per CDR3 protein. The table has 1.5 million to 1.8 million distinct CDR3 sequences, approximately 42% seen once; the top ten hold just over 4%. With 1 base removed from V and 6 bases from J, the gap between germline ends came to 13 bases. From germline, CDR1 is DFQATT and CDR2 SNEGSKA (reference sequence). The CDR3 is made up of 14 amino acids. This chain connects TRBV20-1 to TRBJ2-1, with D possibly matching TRBD2 (5 bases). Sequenced input: blood. The TCR originated in a woman aged 18-29 years in good health. The CDR3 DNA reads as TGCAGTGCTAGAGGCCGCACTCGGGGCAATGAGCAGTTCTTC. Its protein product is CSARGRTRGNEQFF.